This is a list of T cell receptor beta chains from one sample in a study of blood T cell repertoires in COVID-19. Some clones are missing from TCRdb's copy, which holds only in-frame ones; the method was immunoSEQ multiplex PCR. This table has over 200,000 clones, around 80% appearing once. Sequenced material: peripheral blood. The receptors come from a woman of 80 years or more with COVID-19, enrolled during active disease. The CDR3 runs from the conserved cysteine through the conserved F or W. The order of the fields is J gene, D gene, V gene, CDR3 protein. The D gene is left open where the match is weak.

j_gene: TRBJ2-1
d_gene: .
v_gene: TRBV6-1
CDR3aa: CASSDPVYEQFF

j_gene: TRBJ2-3
d_gene: .
v_gene: TRBV14
CDR3aa: CASSLSGADTQYF

j_gene: TRBJ1-6
d_gene: TRBD1
v_gene: TRBV7-3
CDR3aa: CASASGTGVSPLHF

j_gene: TRBJ2-3
d_gene: .
v_gene: TRBV5-1
CDR3aa: CASSSLSGSTDTQYF

j_gene: TRBJ2-5
d_gene: .
v_gene: TRBV19
CDR3aa: CASSIGAVPTQYF

j_gene: TRBJ2-2
d_gene: .
v_gene: TRBV19
CDR3aa: CASRRGFNTGELFF

j_gene: TRBJ2-3
d_gene: .
v_gene: TRBV7-8
CDR3aa: CASTWEPLTDTQYF

j_gene: TRBJ2-7
d_gene: .
v_gene: TRBV2
CDR3aa: CASVWNRATYEQYF

j_gene: TRBJ2-7
d_gene: .
v_gene: TRBV20-1
CDR3aa: CSVGLYEQYF

j_gene: TRBJ1-6
d_gene: .
v_gene: TRBV2
CDR3aa: CASSPGIYNSPLHF

j_gene: TRBJ1-4
d_gene: TRBD1
v_gene: TRBV2
CDR3aa: CASSEAGTGSEKLFF

j_gene: TRBJ2-7
d_gene: TRBD2
v_gene: TRBV6-1
CDR3aa: CASSGLGGRAEGEQYF

j_gene: TRBJ1-6
d_gene: .
v_gene: TRBV27
CDR3aa: CASSLKRDSPLHF

j_gene: TRBJ1-1
d_gene: TRBD1
v_gene: TRBV18
CDR3aa: CASSLDREAEAFF

j_gene: TRBJ1-5
d_gene: .
v_gene: TRBV5-5
CDR3aa: CASSLMAVNQPQHF

j_gene: TRBJ2-7
d_gene: TRBD1
v_gene: TRBV20-1
CDR3aa: CSASRGTALYEQYF